One T cell receptor (beta chain) is described in this entry. Its specificity is not known. This sample is drawn from a study of T cells after yellow fever vaccination. Study findings and constraints: The secondary T-cell response peaked on day 5, not day 15, but was weaker.

From the 5' RACE reads, TCRdb called clonotypes with MiXCR, one entry per CDR3 protein. The sample holds some 500,000 distinct CDR3 sequences; about 13% are singletons and the top ten take 11% to 15%. Looked up from germline, CDR1 is MNHEY and CDR2 is SVGEGT. The CDR3 runs to 16 residues. The J segment lost 2 bases and the V segment lost 7 bases, leaving 11 bases of the junction unmatched. This TCR derives from a man in his thirties or forties who received the YFV17D yellow fever vaccine. The V call is TRBV6-2 or TRBV6-3, the J call TRBJ2-7; 10 nucleotides agree with TRBD1. Sequences were derived from PBMCs, sampled on the day of the yellow fever booster vaccination. The CDR3 region is CASTPGQGRITYEQYF. CDR3 nucleotide sequence: TGTGCCAGCACACCGGGACAGGGGCGCATCACCTACGAGCAGTACTTC.